The clone carrying this T cell receptor (beta chain) is medium-sized (0.01 to 0.1%) within its sample. Its antigen is not known. Assay used: immunoSEQ multiplex PCR; TCRdb lists only in-frame clones, some missing. The sample shows about 2,100 clones, 15% to 20% of them seen only once. This sample was included in a study of T cells in localized non-small cell lung cancer. The study's findings and limits: Among the tissues sampled, uninvolved adjacent lung had the highest T cell clonality, above tumor. Median approximately 58 top-100 tumor clones were shared with paired adjacent lung.

CDR1 is SGHNT, CDR2 YENEEA, per germline. The length of the CDR3 is 14 residues. The V and J ends lost 3 bases and 3 bases respectively, with 11 bases between them. The material was normal lung tissue next to the tumor, obtained before any cancer treatment. The J gene is TRBJ1-2, the V gene TRBV11-3; D might be TRBD1 (5 bases). The receptor's source is a male donor at least 60 years old with stage I non-small cell lung cancer. CDR3 bases: TGTGCCAGCAGCTTCGCCTGGGGGGACTATGGCTACACCTTC. Protein: CASSFAWGDYGYTF.